This T cell receptor beta chain was sequenced for a study of cytomegalovirus exposure and HLA in healthy donors (dated by TCRdb to 2017 to 2019). Background for the entire study: According to an earlier analysis of a few hundred of the donors, 150 million to 200 million T cells yielded 117 million unique TCR beta sequences and about 300 Gb of sequence data. Donor age, sex, ethnicity and CMV serostatus were compiled together with the repertoire data. About 280 gigabases of sequencing data and tens of millions of unique TCR sequences made up an early release that covered 500 to 650 HLA-typed donors. In an earlier analysis of 587 of the donors, high-throughput TCR beta sequencing was used to judge whether each TCR beta V gene segment behaved as functional or pseudogenic. In a later genetic analysis, genome-wide SNP genotypes for about 55% of the roughly 700 donors were used, and that subset was treated as a discovery cohort. To predict cytomegalovirus infection status, the study brought together high-throughput TCR immunosequencing, statistical association of individual TCRs with disease status, and machine learning. Of the 300 to 500 genotyped donors, approximately 80% were placed in the genetic ancestry cluster associated with self-reported Caucasian donors. The study aimed to test whether cataloging public T cell receptors could reveal signatures of past pathogen exposure. The study profiled the T cell repertoires of hundreds of subjects by immunosequencing and related them to cytomegalovirus serostatus. In the later analysis, no new phenotypic data were used to find candidate immune exposures; instead, reliance was placed on TCR beta sequences and their occurrence across donors. Typing coverage varied by locus: 629-630 donors for A, B, C, DRB1 and DQB1; 522 for DQA1; about 570 for DPA1; about 450 for DPB1. In a later analysis, previously published TCR beta repertoires from 666 donors were re-analyzed and high-resolution HLA genotyping was added so that TCR occurrence patterns could be studied. Across 300 to 400 genotyped donors of the cohort, an average of approximately 240,000 unique TCR beta nucleotide sequences per donor were sequenced, and 15% to 20% of those sequences were non-productive. A separate validation cohort of about 110 different subjects was used in addition to the approximately 700-subject first cohort. Five DR-DQ haplotypes were handled as single units for association and clustering, since linkage in the cohort was strong. HLA typing included class I and class II loci at four-digit resolution. All discovery cohort repertoires had been generated on a single sequencing platform.

The cohort comprised 710 or so healthy bone marrow donors. Cohort members were all nominally healthy when sampled, although unrecorded immune exposures were likely present. The donor was CMV seropositive and was included in the group of 250 to 300 seropositive cohort members. Each donor provided a peripheral blood sample, and peripheral blood mononuclear cells were used for TCR beta sequencing. Genomic DNA extraction from the blood cell samples was performed with the Qiagen DNeasy Blood Extraction Kit. Receptor libraries were prepared by the immunoSEQ multiplex PCR assay. The multiplex PCR relied on a mix of 60 forward primers for TCR Vbeta segments and 13 reverse primers for TCR Jbeta segments. The CDR3 region of rearranged TCR beta genes was amplified from genomic DNA by a multiplex PCR assay. The Illumina HiSeq System was used to sequence the amplified TCR beta libraries as 87-base-pair reads. The study's processing was this. A later analysis counted some 74 million unique TCR beta chains across the 670 or so repertoires, and 9 million to 14 million of these chains were shared by at least two donors. Raw reads were error-corrected and collapsed into unique sequences with a nearest-neighbor algorithm that merged closely related sequences to remove PCR and sequencing errors. To assign V, D and J gene segments, CDR3 sequences were aligned to IMGT reference sequences. For a sequence to be retained, at least a six-nucleotide match to both a V gene segment and a J gene segment was required. A rearrangement was called productive if the CDR3 had no stop codons and remained in frame with V and J, and every other rearrangement was called non-productive. Following IMGT convention, CDR3 was defined as the stretch from the second conserved V-encoded cysteine up to the conserved J-encoded phenylalanine. The earlier analysis of about 640 of the donors excluded any sequence lacking an unambiguous match to a single V gene segment. In an earlier analysis of some 590 of the donors, a V segment was called functional when productive rearrangements were above 56.7%, and segregating when the standard deviation between donors exceeded 5%. A statistical classification framework was built to diagnose cytomegalovirus status from the catalog of TCR beta chain sequences. A later analysis assigned V and J genes by comparing TCR nucleotide sequences with IMGT/GENE-DB human TR gene sequences. In a later analysis, CDR3 sequences and most-parsimonious VDJ recombination scenarios were assigned using the TCRdist pipeline. A later analysis defined each TCR beta chain by its CDR3 amino acid sequence plus V-gene family, and excluded reads lacking a unique V-gene family. In a later analysis, around 650 highly shared, low-generation-probability nucleotide sequences were removed to address suspected cross-contamination and a sequencing artifact. In a later analysis, a clonal expansion index was calculated for each public chain from normalized within-repertoire ranks of inferred template counts. In a later analysis, generation probabilities were computed with a VDJ recombination model fitted to out-of-frame rearrangements, and the resulting probabilities were checked against IGoR. A later analysis scored TCR-TCR, TCR-HLA and TCR-CMV co-occurrence with hypergeometric tests, applying a repertoire-size bias correction to TCR pairs. To estimate false discovery rates, a later analysis permuted the HLA or CMV assignments 20 times. A later analysis grouped co-occurring TCRs with DBSCAN, adding TCRdist sequence similarity when clustering within HLA-allele-positive subsets. For co-occurrence clustering, repertoires with fewer than 30,000 or more than 120,000 public chains were excluded, along with five repertoires with anomalous nucleotide sharing. The immuneACCESS repertoire file appears here via TCRdb, limited to in-frame rearrangements. These files lack a portion of the clones; in checked studies, under half of the deficit traces to unresolved V genes, and the cause of the others is not known. The V and J calls and clone size were taken over from that table, and D and trimming were inferred from the DNA. For this sample the table gives about 150,000 clones, of which around two thirds were detected only once. 10% of the sample belongs to the ten largest clones.

Broad study findings and their caveats: Most TCR sequences were observed very rarely across donors, whereas some public TCRs were present in many individuals. A later analysis found that HLA-associated TCR beta chains were more clonally expanded and had lower generation probabilities than equally common non-associated chains. Specific HLA alleles were associated with 15,000 to 20,000 TCR beta sequences at a false discovery rate of 0.05 in a later analysis. Sequencing depth was assumed to be roughly uniform across donors in the presence/absence analyses, though that assumption may not hold. V-gene and J-gene trimming of TCR beta chains was associated with a missense DCLRE1C variant in a later genetic analysis, and the association was replicated in an independent cohort. When HLA alleles, especially DR and DQ, strongly co-occurred, TCR associations were difficult to assign to individual alleles. According to a later analysis, TCR association rates differed among HLA loci, with DRB1 alleles showing the most associated TCRs and HLA-C alleles showing the fewest. A cluster of highly shared sequence variants was judged likely to be a technical artifact of the sequencing pipeline. Because some donors lacked HLA typing at each locus, the association tests relied only on the typed subset. A total of 150 or so TCR beta chains were listed by the study as associated with cytomegalovirus. The only immune exposure information available for the cohort was CMV serostatus. Because counts were too low, seventeen rarely observed V segments, including chromosome 9 orphons, were excluded from the earlier analysis of 587 of the donors. A few of the identified cytomegalovirus-associated TCR beta chains were confirmed in vitro to be specific for cytomegalovirus antigens. Correlated functional status among segregating V segments might be attributable to linkage disequilibrium, but an unknown experimental factor could not be ruled out. According to a later analysis, most CMV-associated TCR beta chains appeared to be HLA-restricted, and the HLA associations seemed to be driven largely by CMV exposure. A further reported finding was that TCR beta sequences accurately predicted the HLA-A and HLA-B alleles for most subjects in the first cohort. The 87-base-pair reads could not distinguish some IMGT-functional V segments, including TRBV6-2 and TRBV6-3, so those segments were excluded. The authors suggested that the approach could potentially be generalized to other disease states and immunological phenotypes. The cohort was sequenced for TCR beta chains only, and without alpha or paired-chain data the features that could be detected were limited. Broadly in line with IMGT annotations, most TCR beta V segments showed up in productive rearrangements about 90% or about 30% of the time in an earlier analysis of approximately 640 of the donors. In a later genetic analysis, fewer N-insertions in productive TCRs were reported among donors in an Asian-associated ancestry cluster than the roughly 700-donor mean. The classifier was reported to diagnose cytomegalovirus status with high specificity and sensitivity in both the original and validation cohorts. Several of the top co-occurrence clusters appeared to be linked to parvovirus B19, influenza, CMV and Epstein-Barr virus, according to a later analysis.

To note about this clone: No cognate antigen has been identified for it. Per-base quality was not reported, and no clone a single base away is much larger than it.

From the cysteine through the phenylalanine, the CDR3 covers 12 amino acids. Only the CDR3 portion is preserved as DNA: 36 bases, with reading frame beginning at the first base. Sequences SNHLY (CDR1) and FYNNEI (CDR2) are obtained from the germline V gene. V ends up 10 bases short and J 4 bases short, with an unmatched junction base count of 7. This sequence originates from a man aged 25 to 40 in good health and CMV-seropositive. Sequencing was carried out using PBMCs. The sequence joins TRBV2 to TRBJ2-7; 7 bases in the middle match TRBD1. CDR3 region: CATRGGSYEQYF. The DNA sequence follows: TGTGCCACGAGAGGGGGCTCGTACGAGCAGTACTTC.